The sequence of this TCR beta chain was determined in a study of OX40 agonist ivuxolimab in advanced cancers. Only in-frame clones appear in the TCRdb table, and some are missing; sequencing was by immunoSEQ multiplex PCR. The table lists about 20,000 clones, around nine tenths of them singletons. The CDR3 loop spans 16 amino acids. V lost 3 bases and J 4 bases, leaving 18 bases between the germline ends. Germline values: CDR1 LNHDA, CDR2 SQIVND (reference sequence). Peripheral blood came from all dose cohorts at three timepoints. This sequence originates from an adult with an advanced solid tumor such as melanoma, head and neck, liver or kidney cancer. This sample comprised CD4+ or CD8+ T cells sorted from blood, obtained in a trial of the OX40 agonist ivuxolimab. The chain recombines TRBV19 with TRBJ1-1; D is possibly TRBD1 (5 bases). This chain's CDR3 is CASSMGSAGDGTEAFF. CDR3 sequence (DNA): TGTGCCAGTAGTATGGGTTCCGCGGGGGATGGCACTGAAGCTTTCTTT.